This T cell receptor beta chain appears in the sequencing data of a study of T cell repertoires in cytomegalovirus infection. CDR3 length: 16 residues. Trimming took off 1 base at V and 3 bases at J, with 14 bases between the two ends. Germline V CDR1 and CDR2: SGHVS, FNYEAQ. One entry per CDR3 protein results from TCRdb running MiXCR on the reads. Seen here are fewer than 700,000 distinct CDR3 sequences, 20% to 25% observed once, and the top ten hold around 8%. This clonotype was seen at least ten times. Antigen specificity is unknown. Study-level points and caveats: The ex vivo response showed dominance by HLA-C-restricted CMV-specific TCR beta clonotypes.

V and J are TRBV7-6 and TRBJ2-3, with D possibly being TRBD1 (6 bases). Sequencing was done on a sample of CD8+ T cells from PBMCs. The TCR originated in a human donor in good health (CMV status not recorded). Some clones in this sample may be carry-over from other donors' samples. The DNA for the CDR3 is TGTGCCAGCAGCTTAGAAGGGGGTTGGTATACAGATACGCAGTATTTT. Protein sequence: CASSLEGGWYTDTQYF.